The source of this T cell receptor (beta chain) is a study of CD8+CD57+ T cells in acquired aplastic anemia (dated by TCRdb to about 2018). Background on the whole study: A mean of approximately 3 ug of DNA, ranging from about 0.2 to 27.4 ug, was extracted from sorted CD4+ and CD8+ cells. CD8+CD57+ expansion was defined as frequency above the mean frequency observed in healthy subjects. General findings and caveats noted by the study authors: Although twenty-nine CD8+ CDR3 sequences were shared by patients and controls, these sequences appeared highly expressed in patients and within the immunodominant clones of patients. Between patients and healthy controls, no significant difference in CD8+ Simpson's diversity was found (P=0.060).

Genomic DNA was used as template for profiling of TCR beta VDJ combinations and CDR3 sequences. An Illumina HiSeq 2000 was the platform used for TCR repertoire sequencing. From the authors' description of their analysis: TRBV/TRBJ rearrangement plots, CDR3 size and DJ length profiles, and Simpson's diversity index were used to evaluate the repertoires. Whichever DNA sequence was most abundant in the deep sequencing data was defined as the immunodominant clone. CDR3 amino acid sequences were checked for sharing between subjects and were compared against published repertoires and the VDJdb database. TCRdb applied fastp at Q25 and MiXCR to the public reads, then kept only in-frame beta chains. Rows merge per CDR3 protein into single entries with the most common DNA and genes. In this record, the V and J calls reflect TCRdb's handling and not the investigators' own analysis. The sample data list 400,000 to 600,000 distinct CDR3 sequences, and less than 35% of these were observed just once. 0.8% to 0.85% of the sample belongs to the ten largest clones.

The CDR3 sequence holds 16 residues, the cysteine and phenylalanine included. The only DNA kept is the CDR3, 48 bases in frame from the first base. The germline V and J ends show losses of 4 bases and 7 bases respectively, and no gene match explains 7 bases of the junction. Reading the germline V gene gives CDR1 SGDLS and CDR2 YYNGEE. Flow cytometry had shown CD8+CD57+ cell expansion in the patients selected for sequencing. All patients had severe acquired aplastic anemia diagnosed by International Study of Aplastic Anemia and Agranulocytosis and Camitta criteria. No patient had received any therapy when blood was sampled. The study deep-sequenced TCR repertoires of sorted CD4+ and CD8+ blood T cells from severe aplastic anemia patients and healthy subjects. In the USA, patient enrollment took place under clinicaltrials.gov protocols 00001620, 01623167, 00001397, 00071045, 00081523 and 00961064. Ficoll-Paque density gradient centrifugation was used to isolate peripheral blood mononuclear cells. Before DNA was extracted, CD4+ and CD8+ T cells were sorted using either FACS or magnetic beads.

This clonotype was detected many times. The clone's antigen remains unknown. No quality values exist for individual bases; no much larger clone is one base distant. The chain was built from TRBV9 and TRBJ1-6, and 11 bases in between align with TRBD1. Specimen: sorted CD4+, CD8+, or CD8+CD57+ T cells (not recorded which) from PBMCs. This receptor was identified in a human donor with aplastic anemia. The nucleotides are TGTGCCAGCAGCCCTAAGCGGGACAGGGGGAATTCACCCCTCCACTTT. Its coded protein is CASSPKRDRGNSPLHF.